This entry is about one T cell receptor (beta chain). The CDR3 spans 14 residues. Germline V gene sequence: CDR1 MNHEY, CDR2 SMNVEV (reference sequence). V lost 2 bases to trimming and J lost 7 bases, with 15 bases between them. A multiplex PCR was run with 60 Vbeta primers and 13 Jbeta primers. The table came from immunoSEQ multiplex PCR; TCRdb's copy has only in-frame clones and leaves some out. This table has 150,000 or so clones, 60% to 85% appearing once. The sample originates from a study of cytomegalovirus exposure and HLA in healthy donors. The clonotype comes from a man between 35 and 55 years old in good health and CMV-seropositive. Sequencing input: PBMCs. The chain uses TRBV27 and TRBJ2-7, with D possibly TRBD2 on 7 matching bases. The CDR3 nucleotides are TGTGCCAGCAGTTTAGGGAGTGGGAGGGGGGAGCAGTACTTC. Translating gives CASSLGSGRGEQYF.